The T cell receptor beta chain described here comes from a study of blood T cells in healthy people across ages. A second PCR of 7 to 11 cycles used a sample-barcoded 5' primer and a J-beta primer mix. MiXCR, run by TCRdb on the 5' RACE reads, gives a single entry per CDR3 protein. The data contain some 1.6 million distinct CDR3 sequences, roughly 30% of them singletons. Russia was home to the donors, healthy Caucasian individuals aged roughly 6 to 90. PBMCs numbering at least 7 million were isolated per sample. No fewer than 5.5 micrograms of total RNA were isolated from every sample. This TCR came from a woman in her 30s in good health. The specimen was blood.

CDR3 residues: CSARAGPGVYNEQFF. In DNA form, the CDR3 reads TGCAGTGCTAGAGCGGGACCAGGTGTGTACAATGAGCAGTTCTTC. This sequence joins TRBV20-1 and TRBJ2-1, with D tentatively TRBD1 or TRBD2 (5 bases each). The CDR3 consists of 15 residues. CDR1 and CDR2 from the germline V gene are DFQATT and SNEGSKA (reference sequence). The ends were cut back, 1 base at V and 4 bases at J, with 14 bases in the middle.